This T cell receptor beta chain was profiled in a study of blood T cell repertoires in COVID-19. Study-wide background: Both acute and convalescent COVID-19 samples were obtained from the United States, Italy and Spain. PBMCs, B-cell-depleted T cells, or T cells were the source of the cDNA or gDNA that made up the material.

Under the authors' procedure: For nucleated cells, counts were estimated from reference gene primer amplification. Assay used: immunoSEQ multiplex PCR; TCRdb lists only in-frame clones, some missing. The V and J calls and the clone size are those of that table, but D and trimming were determined from the DNA. This sample yields around 400,000 clones, of which about 89% are seen a single time; about 10% belongs to the top ten. Seattle enrolled patients during active infection and tracked them longitudinally. The material sequenced was peripheral blood. The sequence derives from a young woman with COVID-19, enrolled during active disease.

The CDR3 sequence is CASSERHLYGYTF. DNA for the CDR3: TGTGCCAGCAGTGAGAGACACCTCTATGGCTACACCTTC. The rearrangement joins TRBV25-1 to TRBJ1-2; D is uncertain. This CDR3 has 13 residues. Germline V gives CDR1 MGHDK, CDR2 SYGVNS. V was trimmed by 3 bases and J by 4 bases, leaving 9 bases between them.